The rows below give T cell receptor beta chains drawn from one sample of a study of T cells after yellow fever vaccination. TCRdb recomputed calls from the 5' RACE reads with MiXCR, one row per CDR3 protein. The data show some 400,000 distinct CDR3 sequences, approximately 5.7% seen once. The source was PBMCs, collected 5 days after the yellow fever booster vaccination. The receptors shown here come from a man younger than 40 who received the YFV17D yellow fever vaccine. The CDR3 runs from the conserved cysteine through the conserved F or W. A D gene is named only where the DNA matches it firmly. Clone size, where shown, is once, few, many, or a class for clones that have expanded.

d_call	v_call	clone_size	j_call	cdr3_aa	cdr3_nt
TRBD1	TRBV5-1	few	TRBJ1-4	CASSPGQGEKLFF	TGCGCCAGCAGCCCAGGACAGGGGGAAAAACTGTTTTTT
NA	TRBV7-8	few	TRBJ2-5	CASSSWGSRAGLKETQYF	TGTGCCAGCAGCTCTTGGGGGAGTAGAGCTGGACTCAAAGAGACCCAGTACTTC
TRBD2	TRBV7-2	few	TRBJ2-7	CASSLGVSREFEEQYF	TGTGCCAGCAGCTTAGGGGTCTCGCGGGAGTTTGAAGAGCAGTACTTC
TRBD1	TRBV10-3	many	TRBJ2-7	CAISDSDRASNEQYF	TGTGCCATCAGTGATTCGGACAGGGCTTCCAACGAGCAGTACTTC
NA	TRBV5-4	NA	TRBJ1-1	CASSGSLTAQYTEAFF	TGTGCCAGCAGCGGATCCTTGACGGCACAATACACTGAAGCTTTCTTT
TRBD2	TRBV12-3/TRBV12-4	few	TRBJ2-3	CASTPSGGTDTQYF	TGTGCCAGCACCCCAAGCGGGGGCACAGATACGCAGTATTTT
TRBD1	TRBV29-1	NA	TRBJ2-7	CSVEDPGQGYYEQYF	TGCAGCGTTGAGGATCCGGGACAGGGGTACTACGAGCAGTACTTC
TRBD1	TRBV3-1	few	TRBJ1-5	CASSQAPRGTVVLSNQPQHF	TGTGCCAGCAGCCAAGCCCCCAGGGGGACAGTAGTCCTTAGCAATCAGCCCCAGCATTTT
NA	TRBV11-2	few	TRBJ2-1	CASSSVTRFNEQFF	TGTGCCAGCTCGAGCGTTACCCGATTCAATGAGCAGTTCTTC
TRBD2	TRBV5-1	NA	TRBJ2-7	CASSPGRGPYEQYF	TGCGCCAGCAGCCCGGGGAGGGGTCCCTACGAGCAGTACTTC
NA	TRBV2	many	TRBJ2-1	CASSERAREFF	TGTGCCAGCAGTGAACGAGCTCGGGAGTTCTTC
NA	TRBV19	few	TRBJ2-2	CASSMVTAIHTGELFF	TGTGCCAGTAGTATGGTAACTGCTATACACACCGGGGAGCTGTTTTTT
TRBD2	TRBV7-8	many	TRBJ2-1	CASSDSAGGPYNEQFF	TGTGCCAGCAGTGACTCAGCGGGAGGGCCCTACAATGAGCAGTTCTTC
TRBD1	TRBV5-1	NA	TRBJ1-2	CASSPQGDTSYGYTF	TGCGCCAGCAGCCCTCAGGGGGACACAAGCTATGGCTACACCTTC
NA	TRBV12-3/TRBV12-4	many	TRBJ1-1	CASSLIPRDGFF	TGTGCCAGCAGTTTGATCCCCAGGGACGGTTTCTTT
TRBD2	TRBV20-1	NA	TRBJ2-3	CSASGASGRGLFTDTQYF	TGCAGTGCTAGCGGGGCCAGCGGGAGGGGGTTATTTACAGATACGCAGTATTTT
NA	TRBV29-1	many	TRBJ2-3	CSVARGRLDTQYF	TGCAGCGTTGCCCGGGGGCGTCTGGATACGCAGTATTTT
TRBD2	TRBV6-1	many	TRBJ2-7	CASSALAGGFYEQYF	TGTGCCAGCAGTGCACTAGCGGGAGGGTTCTACGAGCAGTACTTC
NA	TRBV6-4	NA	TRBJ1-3	CASSDSEATLSGNTIYF	TGTGCCAGCAGTGACTCGGAGGCGACCCTCTCTGGAAACACCATATATTTT
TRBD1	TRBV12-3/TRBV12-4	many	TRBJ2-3	CASSLGTGITDTQYF	TGTGCCAGCAGTCTCGGGACAGGGATCACAGATACGCAGTATTTT
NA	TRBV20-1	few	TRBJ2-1	CSARDSWASRSYNEQFF	TGCAGTGCTAGAGACTCTTGGGCGTCCCGCTCCTACAATGAGCAGTTCTTC
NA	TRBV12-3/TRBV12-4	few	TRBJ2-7	CASSPNPNEQYF	TGTGCCAGCAGTCCCAACCCTAACGAGCAGTACTTC
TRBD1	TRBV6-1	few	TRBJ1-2	CASRPQTGRYGYTF	TGTGCCAGCCGACCTCAGACAGGGAGGTATGGCTACACCTTC
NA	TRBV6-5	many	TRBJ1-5	CASRSGTGNQPQHF	TGTGCCAGCAGGTCGGGGACTGGCAATCAGCCCCAGCATTTT
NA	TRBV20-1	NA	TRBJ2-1	CSGGDGRHLNEQFF	TGCAGTGGGGGGGACGGGCGGCACCTCAATGAGCAGTTCTTC
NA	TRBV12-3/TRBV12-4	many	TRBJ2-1	CASSPQGLSRKQFF	TGTGCCAGCAGCCCCCAGGGGCTGAGCAGGAAGCAGTTCTTC
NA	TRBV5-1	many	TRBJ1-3	CASSSLYRSSGNTIYF	TGCGCCAGCAGCTCCCTATACAGGTCCTCTGGAAACACCATATATTTT
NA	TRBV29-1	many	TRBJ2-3	CSVIKSQGTDTQYF	TGCAGCGTGATCAAGAGCCAGGGGACAGATACGCAGTATTTT
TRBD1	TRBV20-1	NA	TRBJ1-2	CSASAQGVVYGYTF	TGCAGTGCTAGCGCGCAGGGGGTCGTCTATGGCTACACCTTC
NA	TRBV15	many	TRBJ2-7	CATSRVQRNEQYF	TGTGCCACCAGCAGAGTGCAGCGAAACGAGCAGTACTTC
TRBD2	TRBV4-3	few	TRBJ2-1	CASSQDSGSGFNEQFF	TGCGCCAGCAGCCAAGATAGCGGGAGCGGTTTTAATGAGCAGTTCTTC
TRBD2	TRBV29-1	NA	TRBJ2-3	CSVGTSGRAIGDTQYF	TGCAGCGTTGGAACTAGCGGGAGGGCCATAGGAGATACGCAGTATTTT
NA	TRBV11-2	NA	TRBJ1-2	CASSHRTVGYTF	TGTGCCAGCAGCCACCGGACAGTTGGCTACACCTTC
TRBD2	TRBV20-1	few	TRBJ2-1	CSASKTSGRADEQFF	TGCAGTGCTTCAAAGACTAGCGGGAGGGCCGATGAGCAGTTCTTC
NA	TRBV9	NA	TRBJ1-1	CASSVDEFLSTEAFF	TGTGCCAGCAGCGTAGATGAATTCCTGAGCACTGAAGCTTTCTTT
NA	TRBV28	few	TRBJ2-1	CASSLSLDRLTEQFF	TGTGCCAGCAGTTTGTCTCTAGACAGACTGACTGAGCAGTTCTTC
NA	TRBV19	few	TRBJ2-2	CASNLRARSTGELFF	TGTGCCAGTAATTTAAGGGCGCGGAGCACCGGGGAGCTGTTTTTT
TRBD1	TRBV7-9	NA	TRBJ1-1	CASSLRTGGGYTTEAFF	TGTGCCAGCAGCTTGCGGACAGGGGGAGGCTATACCACTGAAGCTTTCTTT
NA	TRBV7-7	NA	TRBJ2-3	CASSPRGGDTQYF	TGTGCCAGCAGCCCCAGGGGGGGAGATACGCAGTATTTT
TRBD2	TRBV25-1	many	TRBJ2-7	CASSEGSAGGPRYEQYF	TGTGCCAGCAGTGAGGGTTCAGCGGGAGGGCCTCGGTACGAGCAGTACTTC
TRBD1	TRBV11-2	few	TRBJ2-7	CASSLDWYKGAREQYF	TGTGCCAGCAGCTTAGATTGGTACAAGGGGGCGAGGGAGCAGTACTTC
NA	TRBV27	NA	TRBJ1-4	CASSSPESGYEKLFF	TGTGCCAGCAGTTCCCCTGAGTCGGGTTACGAAAAACTGTTTTTT
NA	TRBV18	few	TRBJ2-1	CASSPSAGSSYNEQFF	TGTGCCAGCTCACCTTCGGCGGGAAGCTCCTACAATGAGCAGTTCTTC
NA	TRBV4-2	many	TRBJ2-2	CASSPEAASNTGELFF	TGTGCCAGCAGCCCAGAGGCGGCGTCGAACACCGGGGAGCTGTTTTTT
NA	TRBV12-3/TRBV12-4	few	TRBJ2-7	CASSSRLYKAYEQYF	TGTGCCAGCAGTTCGCGACTCTATAAAGCCTACGAGCAGTACTTC
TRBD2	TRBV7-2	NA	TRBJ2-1	CASSLVVSGSIEQFF	TGTGCCAGCAGCTTAGTGGTTAGCGGGAGTATTGAGCAGTTCTTC